This T cell receptor beta chain derives from a study of shared clonotypes between healthy human individuals (dated by TCRdb to 2020 to 2022). The study in broad terms: Three men and two women, aged 18 to 49 years, made up the cohort. For each donor, CD4 naive and CD4 memory were each given three plates, CD8 naive was given two plates, and CD8 memory was given one plate. Leukapheresis yielded between about 0.9 and 9 billion PBMCs per donor. To increase sequencing depth and limit assay-specific biases, different laboratories used diverse techniques to prepare libraries and sequence TCR repertoires. To estimate repertoire size and how much clonotype sharing occurs between individuals, the study deeply sequenced the blood TCR repertoires of roughly 5 healthy adults.

To note about this clone: The target of this receptor is not known. No much larger clone exists at a distance of one base, and base qualities are not known.

CDR1 SNHLY and CDR2 FYNNEI are derived from the germline V gene. The CDR3 holds 15 amino acids from the cysteine to the phenylalanine. Only the CDR3 region is kept as DNA, spanning 45 bases read in frame from base 1. Here V drops 5 bases and J drops 7 bases, and the junction holds 9 bases not matched to any gene. On the study overall, not on this receptor specifically: When a few donors were compared, the shared fraction of clonotypes was approximately 5% for naive CD4, about 4% for naive CD8, roughly 2.3% for memory CD4, and less than 0.5% for memory CD8. Pairwise subsampling led to the expectation that sequencing depth would affect the degree of clonotype sharing among donors. Naive subsets generally had larger estimated clonotype richness than memory subsets did. Even with the large sequencing depth, rarefaction of the sorted-subset datasets indicated that sequencing was incomplete. Compared with non-shared clonotypes, the clonotypes found in all four sorted-subset donors had higher generation probabilities. Because the study included a small number of donors, the genetic and exposure-history diversity represented was limited. Sampling was limited to blood, and TCR repertoires in tissue likely differ from TCR repertoires in blood.

TCR CDR3 regions were amplified from genomic DNA by multiplex PCR using the deep immunoSEQ assay. Genomic DNA extracted from each cell subset was distributed evenly over all wells of several immunoSEQ 96-well plates, and each plate served as one replicate. For sorted subsets, about 220 ng of genomic DNA, equivalent to around 29,000 T cell genomes, went into each replicate PCR. Purified libraries were measured with a Qubit 3.0 fluorometer, size-checked on a Bioanalyzer 2100, and measured again with the KAPA Library Quantification kit. A separate single-read 150-cycle Illumina NextSeq 550 flow cell was used to sequence each immunoSEQ 96-well plate. Regarding the original processing steps: Because the immunoSEQ output included only junctional sequences and no quality scores, the filtering could not be the same as the filtering used for full-length reads. To assign V/J genes and CDR3, sequences were annotated against IMGT germline references using PyIR, a Python wrapper for IgBLAST v1.9. Reads were removed for weak V/J assignments (E-value above 1e-6), missing CDR3, stop codons, out-of-frame junctions, or ambiguous translated residues. V3J clonotypes were defined by identical inferred V gene, J gene, and CDR3 amino acid sequence. To compute the percentage overlap between repertoires, the number of shared unique clonotypes was divided by the size of the smaller repertoire. Repertoire richness was assessed with RTK rarefaction, the Chao1 estimator, and Recon v2.1 estimates of unobserved clonotypes. Generation probabilities were computed with OLGA for all TCRbeta clonotypes obtained by the gDNA method from several donors. In its TCRdb copy, this immuneACCESS table keeps in-frame sequences only and misses some clones. Where compared with another copy, unresolved V genes explain less than half of these, and the others have no known cause. Clone size and the V and J calls come from that table; the DNA yielded D and trimming. Counted in this sample were roughly 2,500,000 clones; roughly 93% of them appeared once. The top ten hold approximately 0.35% of the sample.

Healthy HIV-negative adults with no recently reported acute infections or vaccinations were included as donors. Only Caucasian adults living in Nashville, Tennessee, USA were represented among the donors. CD4+ T cells were enriched by magnetic negative selection, after which naive cells were positively selected on CD45RA and the negative fraction was taken as the memory subset. Blood was obtained by leukapheresis, after which PBMCs were separated by Ficoll-Histopaque density gradient centrifugation and cryopreserved in liquid nitrogen vapor phase. Analytical flow cytometry was used to check the purity and quantity of every magnetically sorted T cell population. Genomic DNA was isolated from each sorted fraction and quantified by UV absorbance on a Nanodrop 2000c.

The chain uses TRBV2 and TRBJ1-5; the central 9 bases match TRBD1. The sequence came from a man aged 18 to 30 in good health. Some clones in this sample may be carry-over from other donors' samples. Sample: naive CD4+ T cells from PBMCs. The sample's cell subset or site label, decoded: CD45RA+ positively selected. CDR3 region: CASSLQGARTQPQHF. The DNA sequence is given as TGTGCCAGCAGTCTACAGGGGGCGCGGACCCAGCCCCAGCATTTT. Outside the CDR3, residues come from the reference TRBV2 and TRBJ1-5 proteins, so the full variable domain is: EPEVTQTPSHQVTQMGQEVILRCVPISNHLYFYWYRQILGQKVEFLVSFYNNEISEKSEIFDDQFSVERPDGSNFTLKIRSTKLEDSAMYFCASSLQGARTQPQHFGDGTRLSIL.